Sequencing of this T cell receptor beta chain was carried out in a study of blood T cell repertoires in COVID-19. Study background: Researchers got acute and convalescent COVID-19 samples from the United States, Italy and Spain. The cDNA or gDNA used as material had been derived from T cells, B-cell-depleted T cells, or PBMCs.

Authors' methods: Reference gene primers were amplified, and this amplification served to estimate nucleated cell counts. TCRdb's table, derived via immunoSEQ multiplex PCR, lists solely in-frame clones and lacks some. From that table come the V and J calls and clone size; the DNA was used to work out D and trimming. The sample records about 90,000 clones, about 89% being singletons. This sequence was found in a human donor in a cohort sampled during active COVID-19. The sequenced material came from peripheral blood.

The CDR3 sequence is CASSAPLNYGYTF. As DNA, the CDR3 is TGTGCCAGCAGCGCCCCCCTTAACTATGGCTACACCTTC. The chain carries TRBV9 and TRBJ1-2; no reliable D call. The CDR3 consists of 13 residues. Trimming shortened V by 3 bases and J by 1 base, and 7 bases separated the two germline ends. Germline V gene lookup returns CDR1 SGDLS and CDR2 YYNGEE. The whole variable domain, filled in from reference TRBV9 and TRBJ1-2, reads DSGVTQTPKHLITATGQRVTLRCSPRSGDLSVYWYQQSLDQGLQFLIQYYNGEERAKGNILERFSAQQFPDLHSELNLSSLELGDSALYFCASSAPLNYGYTFGSGTRLTVV.